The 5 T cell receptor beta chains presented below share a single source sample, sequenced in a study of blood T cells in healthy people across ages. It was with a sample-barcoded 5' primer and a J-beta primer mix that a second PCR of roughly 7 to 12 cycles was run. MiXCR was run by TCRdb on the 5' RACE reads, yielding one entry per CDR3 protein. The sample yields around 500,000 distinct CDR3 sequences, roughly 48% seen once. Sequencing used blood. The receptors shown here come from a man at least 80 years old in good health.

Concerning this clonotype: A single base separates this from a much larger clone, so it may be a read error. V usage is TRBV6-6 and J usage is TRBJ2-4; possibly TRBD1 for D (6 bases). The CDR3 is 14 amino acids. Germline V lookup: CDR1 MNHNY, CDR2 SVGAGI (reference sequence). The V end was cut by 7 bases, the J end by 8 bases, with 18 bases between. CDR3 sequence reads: CASNYRGGTDIQYF. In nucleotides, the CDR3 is TGTGCCAGCAATTATCGAGGGGGAACGGACATTCAGTACTTC.

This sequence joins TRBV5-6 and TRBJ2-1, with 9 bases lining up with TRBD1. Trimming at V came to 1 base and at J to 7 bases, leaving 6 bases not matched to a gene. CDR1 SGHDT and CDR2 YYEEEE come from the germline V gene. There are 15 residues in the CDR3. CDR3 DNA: TGTGCCAGCAGCTTGCCGGGACAGGGCGTAAATGAGCAGTTCTTC. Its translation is CASSLPGQGVNEQFF.

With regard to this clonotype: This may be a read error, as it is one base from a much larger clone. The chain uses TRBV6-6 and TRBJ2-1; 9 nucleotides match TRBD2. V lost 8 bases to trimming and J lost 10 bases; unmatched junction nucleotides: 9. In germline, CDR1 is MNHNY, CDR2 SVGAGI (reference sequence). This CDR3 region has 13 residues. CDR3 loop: CASRGLASAEQFF. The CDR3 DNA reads TGTGCCAGCCGCGGACTAGCGTCCGCCGAGCAGTTCTTC.

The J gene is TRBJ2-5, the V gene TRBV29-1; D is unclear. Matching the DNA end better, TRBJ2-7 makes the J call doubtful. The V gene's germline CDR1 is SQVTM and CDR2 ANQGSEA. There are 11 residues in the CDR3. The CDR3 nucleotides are TGCAGCGGCTCCTCGGTGAACGAGCAGTACTTC. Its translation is CSGSSVNEQYF.

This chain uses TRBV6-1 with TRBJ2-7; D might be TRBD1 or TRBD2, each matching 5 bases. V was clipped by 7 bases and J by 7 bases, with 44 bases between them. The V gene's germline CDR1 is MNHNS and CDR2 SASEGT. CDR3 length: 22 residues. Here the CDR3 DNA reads TGTGCCAGCACACAGACGGGCAGTCCGGGACCCAGAGCCCCGGGCGCCTACAATGAGCAGTACTTC. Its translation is CASTQTGSPGPRAPGAYNEQYF.